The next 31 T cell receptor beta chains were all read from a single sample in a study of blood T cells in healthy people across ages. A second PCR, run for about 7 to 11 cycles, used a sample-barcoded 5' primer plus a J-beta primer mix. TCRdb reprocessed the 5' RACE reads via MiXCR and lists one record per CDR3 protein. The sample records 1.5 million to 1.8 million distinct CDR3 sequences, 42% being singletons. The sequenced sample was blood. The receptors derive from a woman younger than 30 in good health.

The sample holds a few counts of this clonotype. This CDR3 is CASSSRLAGGHEQYF. CDR3 DNA sequence: TGTGCCAGCAGTTCCCGACTAGCGGGAGGGCACGAGCAGTACTTC. The V call is TRBV12-3 or TRBV12-4, the J call TRBJ2-5; TRBD2 aligns across 14 bases. The closer fit of TRBJ2-7 to the DNA end suggests the J call may be wrong. CDR3 length: 15 residues.

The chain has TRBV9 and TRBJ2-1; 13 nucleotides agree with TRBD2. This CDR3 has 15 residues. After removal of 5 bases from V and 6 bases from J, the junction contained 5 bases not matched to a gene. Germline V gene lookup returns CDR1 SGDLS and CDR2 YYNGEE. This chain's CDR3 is CASRELAGGFNEQFF. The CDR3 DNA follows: TGTGCCAGCAGAGAACTAGCGGGGGGGTTCAATGAGCAGTTCTTC.

The CDR3 sequence: CASSVGHRTDTQYF. The CDR3, as DNA: TGCGCCAGCAGCGTGGGACACCGAACAGATACGCAGTATTTT. The genes are TRBV5-1 and TRBJ2-3, with D maybe TRBD1 (6 bases). Trimming took off 4 bases at V and 3 bases at J, with 12 bases between the two ends. This CDR3 is 14 amino acids long. The germline V gene encodes CDR1 SGHRS and CDR2 YFSETQ.

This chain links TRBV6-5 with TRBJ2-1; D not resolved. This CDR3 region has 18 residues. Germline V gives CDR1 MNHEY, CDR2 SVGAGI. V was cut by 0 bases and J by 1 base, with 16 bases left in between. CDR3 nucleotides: TGTGCCAGCAGTTACTCGGTCCTGAGCGCCTGGTCCTACAATGAGCAGTTCTTC. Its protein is CASSYSVLSAWSYNEQFF.

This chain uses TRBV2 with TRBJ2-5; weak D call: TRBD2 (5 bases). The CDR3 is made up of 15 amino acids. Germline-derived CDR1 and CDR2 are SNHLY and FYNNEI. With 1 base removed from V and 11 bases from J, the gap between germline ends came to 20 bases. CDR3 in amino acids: CASSEGGLAYNEQYF. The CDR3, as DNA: TGTGCCAGCAGTGAAGGCGGGTTAGCCTACAATGAGCAGTACTTC. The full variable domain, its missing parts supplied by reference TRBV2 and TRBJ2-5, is EPEVTQTPSHQVTQMGQEVILRCVPISNHLYFYWYRQILGQKVEFLVSFYNNEISEKSEIFDDQFSVERPDGSNFTLKIRSTKLEDSAMYFCASSEGGLAYNEQYFGPGTRLLVL.

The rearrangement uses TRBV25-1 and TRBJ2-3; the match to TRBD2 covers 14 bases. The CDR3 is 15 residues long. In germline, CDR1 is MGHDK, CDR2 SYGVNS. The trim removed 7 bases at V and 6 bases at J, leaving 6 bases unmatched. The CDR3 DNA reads TGTGCCAGCAAGGGGACTAGCGGGAGCCAGGATACGCAGTATTTT. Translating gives CASKGTSGSQDTQYF.

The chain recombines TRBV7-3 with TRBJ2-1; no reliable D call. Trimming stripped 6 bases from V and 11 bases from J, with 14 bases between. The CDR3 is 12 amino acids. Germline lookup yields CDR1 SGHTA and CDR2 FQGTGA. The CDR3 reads CASSSPDRQQFF. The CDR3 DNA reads TGTGCCAGCAGTTCACCTGACCGGCAGCAGTTCTTC. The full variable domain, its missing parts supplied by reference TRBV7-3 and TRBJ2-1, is GAGVSQTPSNKVTEKGKYVELRCDPISGHTALYWYRQSLGQGPEFLIYFQGTGAADDSGLPNDRFFAVRPEGSVSTLKIQRTERGDSAVYLCASSSPDRQQFFGPGTRLTVL.

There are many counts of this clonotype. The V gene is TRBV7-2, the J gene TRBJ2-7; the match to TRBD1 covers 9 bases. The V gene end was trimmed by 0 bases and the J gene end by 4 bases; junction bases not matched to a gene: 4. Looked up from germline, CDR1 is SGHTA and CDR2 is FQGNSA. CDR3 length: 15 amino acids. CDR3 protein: CASSLAWTGVYEQYF. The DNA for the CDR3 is TGTGCCAGCAGCTTAGCCTGGACAGGGGTTTACGAGCAGTACTTC.

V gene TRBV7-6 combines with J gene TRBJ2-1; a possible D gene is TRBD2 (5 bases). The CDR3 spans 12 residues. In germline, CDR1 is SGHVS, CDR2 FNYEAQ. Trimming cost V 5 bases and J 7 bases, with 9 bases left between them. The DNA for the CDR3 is TGTGCCAGCAGCCCTTGGGAGAATGAGCAGTTCTTC. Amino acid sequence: CASSPWENEQFF.

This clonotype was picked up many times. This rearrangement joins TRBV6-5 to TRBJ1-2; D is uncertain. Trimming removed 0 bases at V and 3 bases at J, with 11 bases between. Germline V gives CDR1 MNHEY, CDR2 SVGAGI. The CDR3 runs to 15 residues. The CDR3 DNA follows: TGTGCCAGCAGTTACTCTTGGGTGGGAGACTATGGCTACACCTTC. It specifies CASSYSWVGDYGYTF.

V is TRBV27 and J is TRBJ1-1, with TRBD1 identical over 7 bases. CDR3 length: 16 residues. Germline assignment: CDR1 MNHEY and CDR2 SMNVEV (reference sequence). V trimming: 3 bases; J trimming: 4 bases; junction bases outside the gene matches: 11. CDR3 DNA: TGTGCCAGCAGTTTCTTTGTGGCCCAGGGGGTCACTGAAGCTTTCTTT. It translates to CASSFFVAQGVTEAFF.

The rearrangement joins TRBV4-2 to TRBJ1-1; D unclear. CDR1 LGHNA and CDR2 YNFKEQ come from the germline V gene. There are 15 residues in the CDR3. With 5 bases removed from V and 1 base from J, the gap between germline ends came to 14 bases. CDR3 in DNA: TGTGCCAGCAGCTTGGAGAAAATGGGGAACACTGAAGCTTTCTTT. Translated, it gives CASSLEKMGNTEAFF.

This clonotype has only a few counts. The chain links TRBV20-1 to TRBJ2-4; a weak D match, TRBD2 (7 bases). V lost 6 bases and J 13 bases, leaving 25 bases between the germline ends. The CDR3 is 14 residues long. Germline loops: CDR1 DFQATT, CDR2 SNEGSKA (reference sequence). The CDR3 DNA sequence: TGCAGTGCCCCATGGGGGGGGCCTTACAATGAGCAGTACTTC. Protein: CSAPWGGPYNEQYF.

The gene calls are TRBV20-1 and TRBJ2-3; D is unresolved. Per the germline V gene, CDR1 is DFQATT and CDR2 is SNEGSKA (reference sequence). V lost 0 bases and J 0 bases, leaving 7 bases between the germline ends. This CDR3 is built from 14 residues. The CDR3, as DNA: TGCAGTGCTAGAGATGCGGCTAGCACAGATACGCAGTATTTT. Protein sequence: CSARDAASTDTQYF.

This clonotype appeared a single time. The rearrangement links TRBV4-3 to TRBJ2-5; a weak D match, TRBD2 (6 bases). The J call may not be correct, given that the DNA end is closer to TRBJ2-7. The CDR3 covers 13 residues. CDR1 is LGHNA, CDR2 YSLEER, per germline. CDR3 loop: CASSQFSGCEQYF. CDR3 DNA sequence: TGCGCCAGCAGCCAGTTTAGCGGCTGCGAGCAGTACTTC.

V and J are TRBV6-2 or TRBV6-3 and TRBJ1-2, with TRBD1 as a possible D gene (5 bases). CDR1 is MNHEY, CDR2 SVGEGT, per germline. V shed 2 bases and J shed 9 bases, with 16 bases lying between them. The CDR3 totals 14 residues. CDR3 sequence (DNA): TGTGCCAGCAGTTACACGGGACCTACCAGCTGCTACACCTTC. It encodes CASSYTGPTSCYTF.

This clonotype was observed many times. As DNA, the CDR3 is TGTGCCAGCAGCCAAGGCGGTCTTTCCGATATTGAGCAGTTCTTC. Translation gives CASSQGGLSDIEQFF. The chain is built from TRBV4-2 and TRBJ2-1, with D hard to call. Germline V gives CDR1 LGHNA, CDR2 YNFKEQ. Trimming took 1 base from V and 9 from J, leaving 16 bases between them. The CDR3 is made up of 15 amino acids.

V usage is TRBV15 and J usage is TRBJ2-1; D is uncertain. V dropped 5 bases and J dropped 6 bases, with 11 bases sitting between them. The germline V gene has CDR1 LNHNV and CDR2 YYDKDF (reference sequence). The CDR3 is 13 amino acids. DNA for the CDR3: TGTGCCACCAGCCCAAAGCCACGCAATGAGCAGTTCTTC. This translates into CATSPKPRNEQFF.

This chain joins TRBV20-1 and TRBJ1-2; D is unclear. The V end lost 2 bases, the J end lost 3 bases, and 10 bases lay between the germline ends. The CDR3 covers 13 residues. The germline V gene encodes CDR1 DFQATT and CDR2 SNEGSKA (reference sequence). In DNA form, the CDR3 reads TGCAGTGCTAGATCTTCTATTTACTATGGCTACACCTTC. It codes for CSARSSIYYGYTF.

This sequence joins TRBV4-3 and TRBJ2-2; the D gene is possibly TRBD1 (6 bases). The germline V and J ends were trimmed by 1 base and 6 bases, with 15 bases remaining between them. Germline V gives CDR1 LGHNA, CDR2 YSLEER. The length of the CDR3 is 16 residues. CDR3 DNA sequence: TGCGCCAGCAGCCAAGGAACAGGGTCTTTTCCCGGGGAGCTGTTTTTT. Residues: CASSQGTGSFPGELFF.

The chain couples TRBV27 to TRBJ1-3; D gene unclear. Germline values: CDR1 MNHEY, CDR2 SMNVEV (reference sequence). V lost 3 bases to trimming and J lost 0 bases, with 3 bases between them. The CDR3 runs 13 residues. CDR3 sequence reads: CASSFTSGNTIYF. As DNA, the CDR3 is TGTGCCAGCAGTTTTACCTCTGGAAACACCATATATTTT.

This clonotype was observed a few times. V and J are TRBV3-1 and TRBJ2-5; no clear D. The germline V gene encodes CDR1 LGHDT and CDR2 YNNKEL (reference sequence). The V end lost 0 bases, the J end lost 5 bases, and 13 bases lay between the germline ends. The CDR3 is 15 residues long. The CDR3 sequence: CASSQEVVVLETQYF. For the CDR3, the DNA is TGTGCCAGCAGCCAAGAAGTGGTTGTACTGGAGACCCAGTACTTC.

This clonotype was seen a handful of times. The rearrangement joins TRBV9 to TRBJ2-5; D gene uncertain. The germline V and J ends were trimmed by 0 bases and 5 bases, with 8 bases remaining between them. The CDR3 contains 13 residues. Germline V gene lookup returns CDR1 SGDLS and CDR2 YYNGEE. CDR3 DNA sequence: TGTGCCAGCAGCGTAGATAGTCGGGAGACCCAGTACTTC. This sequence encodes CASSVDSRETQYF.

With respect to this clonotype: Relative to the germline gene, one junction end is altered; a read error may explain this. The CDR3 bases are TGTGCCAGCAGTTCACTAGCCAAAACCATTCAGTACTTC. Translated, it gives CASSSLAKTIQYF. The rearrangement joins TRBV12-3 or TRBV12-4 to TRBJ2-4; tentatively, D is TRBD2 (6 bases). CDR3 length: 13 residues.

The CDR3 bases are TGTGCCAGCAGCGTAGGACAAAGCTACACCTTC. Its protein product is CASSVGQSYTF. The chain is built from TRBV9 and TRBJ1-2; D unresolved. The germline CDR1 and CDR2 sequences are SGDLS and YYNGEE. The V end was cut by 0 bases, the J end by 9 bases, with 6 bases between. The CDR3 is 11 amino acids.

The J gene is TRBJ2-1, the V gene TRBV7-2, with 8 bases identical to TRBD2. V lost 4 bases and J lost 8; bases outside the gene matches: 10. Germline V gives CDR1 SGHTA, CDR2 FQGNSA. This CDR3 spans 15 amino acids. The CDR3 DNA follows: TGTGCCAGCAGCTACCTTCGGGAGGGCGGCGATGAGCAGTTCTTC. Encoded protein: CASSYLREGGDEQFF. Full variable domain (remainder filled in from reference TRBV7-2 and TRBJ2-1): GAGVSQSPSNKVTEKGKDVELRCDPISGHTALYWYRQSLGQGLEFLIYFQGNSAPDKSGLPSDRFSAERTGGSVSTLTIQRTQQEDSAVYLCASSYLREGGDEQFFGPGTRLTVL.

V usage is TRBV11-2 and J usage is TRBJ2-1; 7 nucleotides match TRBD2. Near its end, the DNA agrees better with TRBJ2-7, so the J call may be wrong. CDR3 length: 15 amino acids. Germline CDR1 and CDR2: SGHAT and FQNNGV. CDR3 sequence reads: CASGRGLETYNEQYF. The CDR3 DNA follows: TGTGCCAGCGGGAGAGGACTAGAAACCTACAATGAGCAGTACTTC.

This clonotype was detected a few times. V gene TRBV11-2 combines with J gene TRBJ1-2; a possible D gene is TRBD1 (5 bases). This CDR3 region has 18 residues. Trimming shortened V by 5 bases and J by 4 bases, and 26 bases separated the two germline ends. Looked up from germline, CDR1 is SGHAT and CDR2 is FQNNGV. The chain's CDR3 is CASSPIYRDPRRIYGYTF. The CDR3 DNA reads TGTGCCAGCAGCCCGATATACCGGGACCCTCGTCGCATCTATGGCTACACCTTC.

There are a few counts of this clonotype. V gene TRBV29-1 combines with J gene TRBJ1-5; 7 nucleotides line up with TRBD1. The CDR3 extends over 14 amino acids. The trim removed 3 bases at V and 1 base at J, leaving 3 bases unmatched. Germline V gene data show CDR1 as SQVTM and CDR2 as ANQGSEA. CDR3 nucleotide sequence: TGCAGCGTTGACGCAGGGGGGAGCAATCAGCCCCAGCATTTT. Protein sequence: CSVDAGGSNQPQHF.

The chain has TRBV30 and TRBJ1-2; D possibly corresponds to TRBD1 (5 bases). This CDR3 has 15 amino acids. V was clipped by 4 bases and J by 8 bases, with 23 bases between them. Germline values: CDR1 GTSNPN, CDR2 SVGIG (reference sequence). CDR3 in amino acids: CAWNKANRQTVGYTF. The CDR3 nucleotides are TGTGCCTGGAACAAAGCGAACAGACAGACCGTGGGCTACACCTTC.

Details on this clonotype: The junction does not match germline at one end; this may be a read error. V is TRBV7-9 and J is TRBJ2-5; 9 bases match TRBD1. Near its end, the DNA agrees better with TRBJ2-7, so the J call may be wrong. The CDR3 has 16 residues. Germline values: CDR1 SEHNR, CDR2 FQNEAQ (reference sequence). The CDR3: CACSLPSTGGSYEQYF. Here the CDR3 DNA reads TGTGCCTGCAGCTTACCCTCGACAGGGGGCTCCTACGAGCAGTACTTC.